The clone carrying this TCR beta chain has ten or more counts. The antigen is unknown. Looked up from germline, CDR1 is SEHNR and CDR2 is FQNEAQ (reference sequence). V lost 1 base and J lost 8, with 14 bases in between. The CDR3 consists of 14 residues. The entry originates in a study of cytomegalovirus exposure and HLA in healthy donors. Study results and limitations: Reported performance of the classifier showed diagnosis of cytomegalovirus status with high specificity and sensitivity. Analysis was performed later, and it showed HLA-associated TCR beta chains to be more clonally expanded than equally common others.

PCR employed 60 Vbeta and 13 Jbeta primers. The data were produced by immunoSEQ multiplex PCR, yet TCRdb's version contains in-frame clones alone and is incomplete. Of over 150,000 clones listed, 70% to 85% were seen once; the top ten hold about 4.5%. The specimen sequenced was PBMCs. The sequence came from a man aged 35 to 55 in good health and CMV-seronegative. The V call is TRBV7-9, the J call TRBJ1-2; no clear D. CDR3 amino acids: CASSLVSPPRGYTF. CDR3 in DNA: TGTGCCAGCAGCTTAGTAAGTCCCCCTAGGGGCTACACCTTC.